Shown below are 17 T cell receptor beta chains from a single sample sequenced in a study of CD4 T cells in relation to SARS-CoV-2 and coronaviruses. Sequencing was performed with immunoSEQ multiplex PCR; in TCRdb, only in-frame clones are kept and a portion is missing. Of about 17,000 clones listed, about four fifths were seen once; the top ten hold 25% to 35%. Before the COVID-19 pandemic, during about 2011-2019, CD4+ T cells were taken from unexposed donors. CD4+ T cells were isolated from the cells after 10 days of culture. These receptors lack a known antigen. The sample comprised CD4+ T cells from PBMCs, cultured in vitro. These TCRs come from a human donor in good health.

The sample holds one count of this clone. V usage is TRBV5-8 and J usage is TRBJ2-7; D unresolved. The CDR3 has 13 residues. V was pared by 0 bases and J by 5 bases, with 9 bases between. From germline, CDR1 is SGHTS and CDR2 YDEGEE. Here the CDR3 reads CASSLGGPDEQYF. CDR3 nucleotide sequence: TGTGCCAGCAGCTTGGGGGGTCCGGACGAGCAGTACTTC.

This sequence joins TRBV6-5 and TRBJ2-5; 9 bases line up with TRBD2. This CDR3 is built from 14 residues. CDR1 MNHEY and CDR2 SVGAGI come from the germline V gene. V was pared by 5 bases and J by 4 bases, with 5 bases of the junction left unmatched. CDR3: CASSRSGRGETQYF. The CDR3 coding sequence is TGTGCCAGCAGTCGTAGCGGGAGAGGAGAGACCCAGTACTTC.

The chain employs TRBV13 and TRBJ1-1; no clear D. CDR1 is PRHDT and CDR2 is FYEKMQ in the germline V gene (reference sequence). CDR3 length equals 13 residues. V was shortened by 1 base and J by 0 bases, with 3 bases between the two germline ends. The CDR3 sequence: CASSLDLNTEAFF. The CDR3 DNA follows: TGTGCCAGCAGCTTAGATCTGAACACTGAAGCTTTCTTT.

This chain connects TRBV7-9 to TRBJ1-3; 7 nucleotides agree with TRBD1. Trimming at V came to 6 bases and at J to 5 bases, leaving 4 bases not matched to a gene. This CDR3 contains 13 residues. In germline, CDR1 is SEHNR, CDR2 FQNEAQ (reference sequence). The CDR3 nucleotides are TGTGCCAGCAGGGGACAGCTAAGAAACACCATATATTTT. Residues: CASRGQLRNTIYF. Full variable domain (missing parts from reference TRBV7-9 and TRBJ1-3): DTGVSQNPRHKITKRGQNVTFRCDPISEHNRLYWYRQTLGQGPEFLTYFQNEAQLEKSRLLSDRFSAERPKGSFSTLEIQRTEQGDSAMYLCASRGQLRNTIYFGEGSWLTVV.

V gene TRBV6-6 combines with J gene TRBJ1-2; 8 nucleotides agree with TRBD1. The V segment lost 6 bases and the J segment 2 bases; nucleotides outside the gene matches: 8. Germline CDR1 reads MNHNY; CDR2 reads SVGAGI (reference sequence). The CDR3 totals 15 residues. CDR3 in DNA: TGTGCCAGCAGGGAGGACAGGGAGGGAAACTATGGCTACACCTTC. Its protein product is CASREDREGNYGYTF.

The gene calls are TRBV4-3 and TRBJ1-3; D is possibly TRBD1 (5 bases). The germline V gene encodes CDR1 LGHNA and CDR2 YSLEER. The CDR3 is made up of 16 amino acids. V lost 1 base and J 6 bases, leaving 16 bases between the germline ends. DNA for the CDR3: TGCGCCAGCAGCCAAGCGGCTTGGGGGGAGCCAAACACCATATATTTT. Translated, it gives CASSQAAWGEPNTIYF.

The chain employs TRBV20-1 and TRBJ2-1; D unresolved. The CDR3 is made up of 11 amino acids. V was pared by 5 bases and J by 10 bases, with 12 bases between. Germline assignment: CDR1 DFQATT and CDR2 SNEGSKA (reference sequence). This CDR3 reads CSAVTAREQFF. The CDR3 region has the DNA TGCAGTGCTGTCACCGCAAGAGAGCAGTTCTTC.

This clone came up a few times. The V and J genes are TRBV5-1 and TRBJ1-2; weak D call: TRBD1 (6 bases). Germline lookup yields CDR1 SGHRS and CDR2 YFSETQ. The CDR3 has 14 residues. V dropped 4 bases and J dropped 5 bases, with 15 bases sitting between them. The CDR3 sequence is CASSPGGQGYGYTF. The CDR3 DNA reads TGCGCCAGCAGCCCTGGAGGGCAGGGGTATGGCTACACCTTC.

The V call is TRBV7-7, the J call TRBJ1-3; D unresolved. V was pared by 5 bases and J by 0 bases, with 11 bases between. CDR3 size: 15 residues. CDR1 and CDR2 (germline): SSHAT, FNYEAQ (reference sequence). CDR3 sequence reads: CASSPGGISGNTIYF. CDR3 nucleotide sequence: TGTGCCAGCAGCCCCGGAGGGATCTCTGGAAACACCATATATTTT. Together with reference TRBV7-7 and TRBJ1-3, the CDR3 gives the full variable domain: GAGVSQSPRYKVTKRGQDVTLRCDPISSHATLYWYQQALGQGPEFLTYFNYEAQPDKSGLPSDRFSAERPEGSISTLTIQRTEQRDSAMYRCASSPGGISGNTIYFGEGSWLTVV.

CDR3 protein: CASSQPVGRGRSQPQHF. The CDR3 coding sequence is TGTGCCAGCAGTCAACCAGTTGGTAGGGGGCGTTCTCAGCCCCAGCATTTT. The chain uses TRBV6-2 or TRBV6-3 and TRBJ1-5; TRBD1 matches 7 bases. V shed 5 bases and J 6 bases; nucleotides not matched to a gene: 16. The CDR3 is made up of 17 amino acids. CDR1 is MNHEY, CDR2 SVGEGT, per germline.

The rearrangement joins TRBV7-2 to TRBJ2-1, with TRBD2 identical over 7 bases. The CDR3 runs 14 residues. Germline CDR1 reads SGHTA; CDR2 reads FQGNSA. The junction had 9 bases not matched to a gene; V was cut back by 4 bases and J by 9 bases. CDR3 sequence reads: CASSWSAGGSEQFF. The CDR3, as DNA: TGTGCCAGCAGCTGGTCAGCCGGGGGGTCTGAGCAGTTCTTC.

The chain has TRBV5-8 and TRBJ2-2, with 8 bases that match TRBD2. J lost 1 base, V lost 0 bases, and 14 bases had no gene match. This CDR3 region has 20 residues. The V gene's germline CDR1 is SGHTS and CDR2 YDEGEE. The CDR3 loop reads CASSLEGAGGPSRNTGELFF. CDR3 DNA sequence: TGTGCCAGCAGCTTGGAAGGCGCGGGAGGTCCGAGTCGGAACACCGGGGAGCTGTTTTTT.

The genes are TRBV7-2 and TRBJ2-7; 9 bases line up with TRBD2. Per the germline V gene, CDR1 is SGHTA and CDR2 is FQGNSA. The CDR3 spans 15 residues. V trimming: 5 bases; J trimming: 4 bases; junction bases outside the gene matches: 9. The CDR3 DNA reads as TGTGCCAGCAGCACCCAGGGCGGGGGGGCATACGAGCAGTACTTC. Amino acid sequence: CASSTQGGGAYEQYF. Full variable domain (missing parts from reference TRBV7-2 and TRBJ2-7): GAGVSQSPSNKVTEKGKDVELRCDPISGHTALYWYRQSLGQGLEFLIYFQGNSAPDKSGLPSDRFSAERTGGSVSTLTIQRTQQEDSAVYLCASSTQGGGAYEQYFGPGTRLTVT.

Here the CDR3 DNA reads TGTGCCAGCAGTGAGGTAGGCCGAGACGAGCAGTACTTC. This encodes CASSEVGRDEQYF. The V and J genes are TRBV6-1 and TRBJ2-7; D unresolved. The V gene's germline CDR1 is MNHNS and CDR2 SASEGT. This CDR3 is 13 amino acids long. V was shortened by 3 bases and J by 5 bases, with 11 bases between the two germline ends.

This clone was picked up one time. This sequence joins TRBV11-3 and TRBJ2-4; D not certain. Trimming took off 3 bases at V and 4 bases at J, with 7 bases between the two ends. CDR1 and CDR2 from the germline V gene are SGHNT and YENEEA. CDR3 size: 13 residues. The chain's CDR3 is CASSLSGKNIQYF. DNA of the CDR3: TGTGCCAGCAGCTTGTCGGGTAAAAACATTCAGTACTTC.

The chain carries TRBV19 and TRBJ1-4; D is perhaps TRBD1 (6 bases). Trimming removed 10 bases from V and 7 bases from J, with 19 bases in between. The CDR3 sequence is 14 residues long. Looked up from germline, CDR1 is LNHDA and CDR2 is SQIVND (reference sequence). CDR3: CAKWKQGGCEKLFF. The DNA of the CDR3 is TGTGCCAAGTGGAAACAGGGAGGGTGTGAAAAACTGTTTTTT.

The CDR3 is CASSPGTSGGADTQYF. For the CDR3, the DNA is TGTGCCAGCAGCCCCGGAACTAGCGGGGGGGCGGATACGCAGTATTTT. The chain combines TRBV13 with TRBJ2-3; 13 bases are a match to TRBD2. Germline V lookup: CDR1 PRHDT, CDR2 FYEKMQ (reference sequence). The V and J ends lost 5 bases and 6 bases, in that order; junction bases with no gene match: 8. This CDR3 contains 16 residues.